A single sample is the source of the 11 T cell receptor beta chains below, sequenced in a study of molecular identifiers for immune sequencing clone quantification. Using its own MiXCR run on the PCR reads, TCRdb lists one record per CDR3 protein. Counted here are around 480,000 distinct CDR3 sequences, 20% to 25% occurring once; the ten biggest clones make up 0.7% to 1%. Sequenced material: naive CD8+ T cells from blood, with Jurkat cell RNA spiked in. As for subset: FACS-sorted CD8+CD4-CCR7+CD45RA+ naive T cells. The receptor set was obtained from a human donor in good health. Some libraries in this study had Jurkat cell RNA spiked in.

Concerning this clonotype itself: A much bigger clone sits one base away, suggesting this may be a read error. This sequence joins TRBV4-3 and TRBJ1-1; weak D call: TRBD1 (5 bases). The germline CDR1 and CDR2 sequences are LGHNA and YSLEER. The CDR3 covers 16 residues. CDR3 in amino acids: CASSETRTPMNTVAFF. The CDR3 bases are TGCGCCAGCAGCGAAACAAGGACACCCATGAACACTGTAGCTTTCTTT.

This clonotype showed up just a few times. V usage is TRBV6-5 and J usage is TRBJ2-1, with D possibly called TRBD1 or TRBD2 (6 bases each). This CDR3 contains 14 residues. V gave up 6 bases and J gave up 9 bases, with 18 bases separating them. Germline lookup yields CDR1 MNHEY and CDR2 SVGAGI. The CDR3 here is CASRPGPGASEQFF. The CDR3 bases are TGTGCCAGCAGACCTGGACCGGGGGCTAGTGAGCAGTTCTTC.

Here the CDR3 reads CASSGGLAGIPDTQYF. CDR3 sequence (DNA): TGTGCCAGTAGTGGGGGACTAGCGGGGATTCCAGATACGCAGTATTTT. The chain joins TRBV19 to TRBJ2-3; 13 bases are shared with TRBD2. This CDR3 contains 16 residues. Germline trimming cut 5 bases from V and 4 bases from J; bases unmatched to any gene: 6. Germline-derived CDR1 and CDR2 are LNHDA and SQIVND (reference sequence).

This clonotype has just a few counts. J is TRBJ2-5 and V is TRBV27; TRBD1 matches 7 bases. Germline assignment: CDR1 MNHEY and CDR2 SMNVEV (reference sequence). The CDR3 runs 15 residues. With V trimmed by 0 bases and J by 0 bases, 1 base remained unmatched. The DNA of the CDR3 is TGTGCCAGCAGTTTATCGACAGGGCACCAAGAGACCCAGTACTTC. Its protein product is CASSLSTGHQETQYF.

V usage is TRBV20-1 and J usage is TRBJ2-1; 14 positions match TRBD2. The CDR3 is 17 amino acids. Unmatched junction bases numbered 8, after V lost 6 bases and J lost 1 base. Germline CDR1 and CDR2: DFQATT and SNEGSKA (reference sequence). This chain's CDR3 is CSAWTSGGRKSYNEQFF. The DNA for the CDR3 is TGCAGTGCCTGGACTAGCGGGGGGCGAAAGTCCTACAATGAGCAGTTCTTC.

This clonotype was seen many times. This chain links TRBV4-3 with TRBJ1-1, with D possibly matching TRBD1 (6 bases). The CDR3 runs to 17 residues. Trimming cost V 4 bases and J 0 bases, with 18 bases left between them. Germline V gene lookup returns CDR1 LGHNA and CDR2 YSLEER. CDR3 residues: CASSRGWGGPLNTEAFF. CDR3 DNA sequence: TGCGCCAGCAGCCGCGGTTGGGGGGGCCCACTGAACACTGAAGCTTTCTTT.

The table lists this clonotype with a few counts. The rearrangement joins TRBV30 to TRBJ2-1; no clear D. The germline gives CDR1 GTSNPN, CDR2 SVGIG (reference sequence). V lost 2 bases, J lost 6 bases, and 8 bases lay in between. The CDR3 runs 12 residues. This chain's CDR3 is CAWSLSSNEQFF. CDR3 sequence (DNA): TGTGCCTGGAGTCTATCTTCCAATGAGCAGTTCTTC.

This clonotype occurred many times. The chain combines TRBV7-9 with TRBJ2-3; TRBD2 aligns across 11 bases. The CDR3 covers 17 residues. Germline CDR1 and CDR2: SEHNR and FQNEAQ (reference sequence). The trim removed 5 bases at V and 6 bases at J, leaving 13 bases unmatched. CDR3 nucleotide sequence: TGTGCCAGCAGCCCCCTCCCCGGGACTAGCGGTCTCGATACGCAGTATTTT. Amino acid sequence: CASSPLPGTSGLDTQYF.

J is TRBJ2-2 and V is TRBV27; 13 bases agree with TRBD2. There are 17 residues in the CDR3. Germline V gives CDR1 MNHEY, CDR2 SMNVEV (reference sequence). The trim removed 4 bases at V and 6 bases at J, leaving 8 bases unmatched. The CDR3 DNA reads TGTGCCAGCAGTTCGGGACTAGCGGGGTGGGGGGCCGGGGAGCTGTTTTTT. Amino acid sequence: CASSSGLAGWGAGELFF.

This clonotype appeared a few times. The rearrangement joins TRBV4-3 to TRBJ2-7; perhaps TRBD2 as D (6 bases). The V end was cut by 0 bases, the J end by 6 bases, with 21 bases between. The CDR3 spans 17 residues. In germline, CDR1 is LGHNA, CDR2 YSLEER. CDR3 nucleotide sequence: TGCGCCAGCAGCCAAGACGCAATCGGTGTAGCGGCGGGCGAGCAGTACTTC. Amino acid sequence: CASSQDAIGVAAGEQYF.

This clonotype was counted only a few times. This chain links TRBV6-2 or TRBV6-3 with TRBJ2-1; 8 bases are shared with TRBD1. CDR3 size: 15 residues. V lost 7 bases and J lost 4; bases outside the gene matches: 9. Germline V CDR1 and CDR2: MNHEY, SVGEGT. For the CDR3, the DNA is TGTGCCAGCAATCCCGACAGGGGATTGTACAATGAGCAGTTCTTC. Protein: CASNPDRGLYNEQFF.